This T cell receptor (beta chain) was profiled in a study of blood T cell repertoires in COVID-19. Study information: Samples of COVID-19 (acute and convalescent) were obtained from the United States, Italy and Spain. In each case, the material was cDNA or gDNA derived from T cells, B-cell-depleted T cells, or PBMCs.

Here immunoSEQ multiplex PCR was the method, and the copy in TCRdb shows in-frame clones only, minus some. The profile shows around 180,000 clones, over 75% of them singletons. Material for sequencing was peripheral blood. The clonotype comes from a woman older than 75 with acute or convalescent COVID-19.

CDR3 in DNA: TGTGCCAGCAGCCTTCGCTCGGGACAGGGAAACTATGGCTACACCTTC. This sequence encodes CASSLRSGQGNYGYTF. The chain recombines TRBV9 with TRBJ1-2; TRBD1 aligns across 9 bases. V lost 4 bases to trimming and J lost 2 bases; unmatched junction nucleotides: 9. The CDR3 has 16 residues. Germline-derived CDR1 and CDR2 are SGDLS and YYNGEE. The variable domain in full, completed from reference TRBV9 and TRBJ1-2, reads DSGVTQTPKHLITATGQRVTLRCSPRSGDLSVYWYQQSLDQGLQFLIQYYNGEERAKGNILERFSAQQFPDLHSELNLSSLELGDSALYFCASSLRSGQGNYGYTFGSGTRLTVV.